The 10 T cell receptor beta chains below all came from one sample that was sequenced in a study of tumor-infiltrating lymphocytes in primary liver carcinoma. Blood RNA came from unsorted whole blood; germline DNA was also extracted. The investigators made TCR beta cDNA from approximately 500 ng total RNA, using a constant-region primer. A slightly modified ARM-PCR protocol with three nested multiplex PCR rounds produced these TCR beta libraries. Primers for the first two PCR rounds were TRBV1-TRBV30 forward primers and a C-beta reverse primer (roughly 10 cycles per round). A single record per CDR3 protein comes from TCRdb applying MiXCR to the multiplex PCR reads. The repertoire holds about 310,000 distinct CDR3 sequences, 50% to 60% seen once, with 15% to 20% in the top ten. Sequencing was performed on peripheral blood. Receptors originate from a woman aged 25 to 39 with primary liver carcinoma and hepatitis B virus infection.

A note on this clonotype: Likely a read error: the CDR3 ends without its conserved phenylalanine or tryptophan. The chain combines TRBV14 with TRBJ2-1, with a possible D match to TRBD2 (5 bases). V was cut by 0 bases and J by 7 bases, with 10 bases left in between. The CDR3 runs 14 residues. Germline V gives CDR1 SGHDN, CDR2 FVKESK. CDR3 in DNA: TGTGCCAGCAGCCAAGATAGGCTAGCAAATGAGCAGTTCCTC. As protein: CASSQDRLANEQFL.

A word on this clonotype: A much larger clone lies a single base off, so this may be a read error. J is TRBJ2-1 and V is TRBV11-2, with a tentative D call TRBD2 (6 bases). The germline V gene encodes CDR1 SGHAT and CDR2 FQNNGV. This CDR3 is 15 amino acids long. The CDR3 region is CASSPGGRSDNGQFF. CDR3 sequence (DNA): TGTGCCAGCAGCCCGGGTGGGAGGAGCGACAATGGGCAGTTCTTC.

This clonotype was found a few times. The chain recombines TRBV7-8 with TRBJ2-7; either TRBD1 or TRBD2 may fit D (5 bases each). CDR3 length equals 14 residues. V was cut by 7 bases and J by 0 bases, with 13 bases left in between. CDR1 is SGHVS and CDR2 is FQNEAQ in the germline V gene. CDR3 nucleotide sequence: TGTGCCAGCACCACTCGGGGCAGCTCCTACGAGCAGTACTTC. It encodes CASTTRGSSYEQYF.

The chain carries TRBV6-6 and TRBJ2-2; perhaps D is TRBD1 or TRBD2 (5 bases each). Trimming stripped 6 bases from V and 1 base from J, with 18 bases between. This CDR3 is built from 17 residues. CDR1 and CDR2 (germline): MNHNY, SVGAGI (reference sequence). Here the CDR3 DNA reads TGTGCCAGCAGATCACGGGGCGGCAGAGTGAACACCGGGGAGCTGTTTTTT. Amino acid sequence: CASRSRGGRVNTGELFF.

With respect to this clonotype: A junction boundary mismatches the germline segment, possibly from a read error. The chain links TRBV4-2 to TRBJ2-1; either TRBD1 or TRBD2 may supply D (5 bases each). Germline CDR1 reads LGHNA; CDR2 reads YNFKEQ. The CDR3 extends over 16 amino acids. The CDR3 DNA reads TGTGCCAGCAGCTCCGGCCGGGACGGAGTCTACAACGAGCAGTTCTTC. Translation gives CASSSGRDGVYNEQFF.

J is TRBJ2-2 and V is TRBV11-2; D gene ambiguous. The CDR3 has 14 residues. V gave up 7 bases and J gave up 1 base, with 10 bases separating them. Germline V CDR1 and CDR2: SGHAT, FQNNGV. The CDR3 here is CASTVEWNTGELFF. The CDR3 DNA follows: TGTGCCAGCACCGTGGAATGGAACACCGGGGAGCTGTTTTTT.

Worth noting for this clonotype: It is likely a read error, because the conserved phenylalanine at the end of the CDR3 is missing. The chain links TRBV11-2 to TRBJ2-1; D is unresolved. With 3 bases removed from V and 2 bases from J, the gap between germline ends came to 8 bases. Germline V lookup: CDR1 SGHAT, CDR2 FQNNGV. The CDR3 consists of 14 residues. The CDR3 sequence: CASSFEETYNEQFS. CDR3 bases: TGTGCCAGCAGCTTTGAGGAAACCTACAATGAGCAGTTCTCC.

This clonotype was seen many times. CDR3 in amino acids: CASSHDSLLYGYTF. Written as DNA, the CDR3 is TGTGCCAGCAGCCACGACAGCTTACTCTATGGCTACACCTTC. The rearrangement joins TRBV4-2 to TRBJ1-2; D may be TRBD1 (5 bases). The germline V and J ends were trimmed by 3 bases and 4 bases, with 12 bases remaining between them. The CDR3 covers 14 residues. The germline V gene encodes CDR1 LGHNA and CDR2 YNFKEQ.

Regarding this clonotype: This sequence may be a read error, since a much larger clone differs from it by one base. The chain carries TRBV6-6 and TRBJ2-7, with D uncertain. Between the trimmed V and J ends, which lost 5 bases and 10 bases, there was a span of 12 bases. The CDR3 is 11 residues long. Germline CDR1 reads MNHNY; CDR2 reads SVGAGI (reference sequence). DNA for the CDR3: TGTGCCAGCAGTGTCGCCGGCGACCAGTACTTC. It specifies CASSVAGDQYF.

Concerning this clonotype: One end of the junction does not line up with germline, which may come from a read error. The chain links TRBV6-5 to TRBJ2-2; 9 nucleotides match TRBD1. The CDR3 is made up of 14 amino acids. In germline, CDR1 is MNHEY, CDR2 SVGAGI. In DNA form, the CDR3 reads TGTGCCAGCAGTTCGGACAGGGGAGGCGGGGAGTTGTTTTTT. Its translation: CASSSDRGGGELFF.